The 17 T cell receptor beta chains listed next were all sequenced from one sample in a study of T cells in Graves' hyperthyroidism and ophthalmopathy. From RNA transcripts, TCR beta CDR3 regions were amplified. First-round RT-PCR of the TCR CDR3 relied on the HTBI primer set. Using its own MiXCR run on the multiplex PCR reads, TCRdb lists one record per CDR3 protein. The sample contains 750,000 to 900,000 distinct CDR3 sequences, roughly 40% of which appear only once. The sequencing input was blood. The origin of the receptors is a man aged 18 to 29 with Graves' hyperthyroidism.

The gene calls are TRBV5-4 and TRBJ1-1; D remains unclear. CDR1 and CDR2 (germline): SGHNT, YYREEE (reference sequence). The V gene lost 5 bases and the J gene lost 3 bases, with 17 bases spanning the gap. The CDR3 is 15 amino acids. The CDR3 region is CASSEGEPGDTEAFF. CDR3 bases: TGTGCCAGCAGTGAGGGAGAGCCCGGGGACACTGAAGCTTTCTTT.

The chain is built from TRBV4-1 and TRBJ1-3; D is uncertain. The V gene's germline CDR1 is MGHRA and CDR2 YSYEKL. This CDR3 is 15 amino acids long. V gave up 2 bases and J gave up 1 base, with 9 bases separating them. This CDR3 reads CASSQSPPSGNTIYF. The DNA of the CDR3 is TGCGCCAGCAGCCAATCACCGCCATCTGGAAACACCATATATTTT.

The chain joins TRBV11-2 to TRBJ2-7; tentatively, D is TRBD1 (5 bases). The CDR3 runs to 13 residues. Germline CDR1 reads SGHAT; CDR2 reads FQNNGV. Trimming took 5 bases from V and 6 from J, leaving 14 bases between them. The CDR3 is CASSVPGYSEQYF. The CDR3 DNA reads TGTGCCAGCAGCGTCCCAGGGTACAGCGAGCAGTACTTC.

This clonotype was picked up a small number of times. The chain combines TRBV5-1 with TRBJ2-7; D not resolved. The CDR3 is made up of 15 amino acids. CDR1 and CDR2 from the germline V gene are SGHRS and YFSETQ. The V end was cut by 0 bases, the J end by 3 bases, with 13 bases between. CDR3 in DNA: TGCGCCAGCAGCTTGGGGCGATTAGGAGTCTACGAGCAGTACTTC. Translating gives CASSLGRLGVYEQYF.

In DNA form, the CDR3 reads TGTGCCAGCAGCCTAGGGACAGGAGGAGCCTCACCCCTCCACTTT. It translates to CASSLGTGGASPLHF. The V call is TRBV7-9, the J call TRBJ1-6, with 8 bases matching TRBD1. This CDR3 spans 15 amino acids. The germline gives CDR1 SEHNR, CDR2 FQNEAQ (reference sequence). V dropped 5 bases and J dropped 10; count of bases not matched to a gene: 10. Full variable domain (remainder filled in from reference TRBV7-9 and TRBJ1-6): DTGVSQNPRHKITKRGQNVTFRCDPISEHNRLYWYRQTLGQGPEFLTYFQNEAQLEKSRLLSDRFSAERPKGSFSTLEIQRTEQGDSAMYLCASSLGTGGASPLHFGNGTRLTVT.

The chain recombines TRBV10-3 with TRBJ2-7; maybe TRBD2 (5 bases). V was clipped by 10 bases and J by 2 bases, with 18 bases between them. CDR1 is ENHRY, CDR2 SYGVKD, per germline. This CDR3 comprises 14 residues. This CDR3 is CASTPDSNAYEQYF. CDR3 DNA: TGTGCCAGCACCCCGGACTCAAATGCCTACGAGCAGTACTTC.

This clonotype was counted many times. J is TRBJ1-3 and V is TRBV5-1; the D is unclear. Germline V gene lookup returns CDR1 SGHRS and CDR2 YFSETQ. This CDR3 region has 14 residues. V gave up 0 bases and J gave up 0 bases, with 4 bases separating them. CDR3 in DNA: TGCGCCAGCAGCTTGGACCTCTCTGGAAACACCATATATTTT. Amino acids: CASSLDLSGNTIYF.

This clonotype came up many times. The chain is built from TRBV7-9 and TRBJ1-1, with D possibly being TRBD1 (5 bases). There are 13 residues in the CDR3. Germline loops: CDR1 SEHNR, CDR2 FQNEAQ (reference sequence). V was trimmed by 4 bases and J by 4 bases, leaving 10 bases between them. Here the CDR3 DNA reads TGTGCCAGCAGCTGGGGACTGGTCACTGAAGCTTTCTTT. Encoded protein: CASSWGLVTEAFF.

This clonotype appeared many times. The V and J genes are TRBV10-2 and TRBJ1-1; weak D call: TRBD1 (5 bases). The V gene's germline CDR1 is WSHSY and CDR2 SAAADI. The germline V and J ends were trimmed by 0 bases and 11 bases, with 13 bases remaining between them. The CDR3 is 13 residues long. CDR3 nucleotides: TGCGCCAGCAGTGAGTCGTCCCTCCAGGGTGCTTTCTTT. Encoded protein: CASSESSLQGAFF.

The sample holds many counts of this clonotype. The rearrangement joins TRBV2 to TRBJ1-4; D uncertain. The CDR3 is 16 residues long. V lost 8 bases, J lost 4 bases, and 20 bases lay in between. Germline CDR1 and CDR2: SNHLY and FYNNEI. CDR3 coding DNA: TGTGCCAGCCGACCCTCTCCCGGAGACATTAATGAAAAACTGTTTTTT. It translates to CASRPSPGDINEKLFF.

This clonotype has just a few counts. This chain uses TRBV6-6 with TRBJ1-5, with TRBD1 matching over 9 bases. Germline CDR1 is MNHNY and CDR2 is SVGAGI (reference sequence). The CDR3 totals 15 residues. With 2 bases clipped from V and 4 bases from J, the junction kept 3 bases outside the gene matches. The CDR3 sequence: CASSYTGTGNQPQHF. CDR3 sequence (DNA): TGTGCCAGCAGTTACACGGGGACAGGGAATCAGCCCCAGCATTTT.

This sequence joins TRBV7-2 and TRBJ1-1; no definite D call. The CDR3 sequence is 14 residues long. V lost 5 bases, J lost 3 bases, and 13 bases lay in between. Germline-derived CDR1 and CDR2 are SGHTA and FQGNSA. The CDR3 nucleotides read TGTGCCAGCAGCCCAAAAGGGCGGGACACTGAAGCTTTCTTT. Protein sequence: CASSPKGRDTEAFF.

This clonotype has just a few counts. The CDR3 here is CASSYPGTGRGQPQHF. In DNA, the CDR3 is TGTGCCAGCAGTTACCCCGGGACAGGGAGAGGACAGCCCCAGCATTTT. This chain links TRBV6-5 with TRBJ1-5, with 9 bases lining up with TRBD1. The CDR3 contains 16 residues. Trimming took 2 bases from V and 7 from J; bases not matched to a gene: 9. Germline-derived CDR1 and CDR2 are MNHEY and SVGAGI.

This chain links TRBV2 with TRBJ1-5; D unclear. CDR1 is SNHLY, CDR2 FYNNEI, per germline. Trimming shortened V by 3 bases and J by 12 bases, and 15 bases separated the two germline ends. This CDR3 has 13 amino acids. CDR3 residues: CASSDSSTRRQHF. For the CDR3, the DNA is TGTGCCAGCAGTGACTCCTCGACCCGGCGCCAGCATTTT. Drawing the rest from reference TRBV2 and TRBJ1-5, the complete variable domain is EPEVTQTPSHQVTQMGQEVILRCVPISNHLYFYWYRQILGQKVEFLVSFYNNEISEKSEIFDDQFSVERPDGSNFTLKIRSTKLEDSAMYFCASSDSSTRRQHFGDGTRLSIL.

This clonotype was detected a few times. The rearrangement joins TRBV5-8 to TRBJ2-7; TRBD2 aligns across 11 bases. The V gene's germline CDR1 is SGHTS and CDR2 YDEGEE. The V segment lost 4 bases and the J segment 3 bases; nucleotides outside the gene matches: 6. The CDR3 is 15 amino acids. CDR3 nucleotide sequence: TGTGCCAGCAGCAGGACTAGCGGGTCCAGCTACGAGCAGTACTTC. Translating gives CASSRTSGSSYEQYF. Full variable domain (remainder filled in from reference TRBV5-8 and TRBJ2-7): EAGVTQSPTHLIKTRGQQATLRCSPISGHTSVYWYQQALGLGLQFLLWYDEGEERNRGNFPPRFSGRQFPNYSSELNVNALELEDSALYLCASSRTSGSSYEQYFGPGTRLTVT.

The gene calls are TRBV5-1 and TRBJ1-2, with 9 bases aligning to TRBD1. V shed 4 bases, J shed 7 bases, and the junction held 11 bases outside the gene matches. Germline values: CDR1 SGHRS, CDR2 YFSETQ. This CDR3 contains 15 residues. The CDR3 sequence is CASSQDRGGISGYTF. CDR3 nucleotide sequence: TGCGCCAGCAGCCAGGACAGGGGAGGGATTAGTGGCTACACCTTC.

This clonotype was seen at least ten times. The chain has TRBV7-6 and TRBJ2-5; 9 bases are shared with TRBD1. Trimming at V came to 6 bases and at J to 4 bases, leaving 9 bases not matched to a gene. Germline CDR1 SGHVS, CDR2 FNYEAQ. The CDR3 is made up of 15 amino acids. In nucleotides, the CDR3 is TGTGCCAGCAGTCCTAGGACAGGGGAGAGAGAGACCCAGTACTTC. The encoded protein is CASSPRTGERETQYF.